Presented here are 14 T cell receptor beta chains from one specimen sequenced in a study of T cells in Graves' hyperthyroidism and ophthalmopathy. Researchers amplified the TCR beta CDR3 regions from RNA transcripts. HTBI primers drove first-round RT-PCR of the TCR CDR3. Each CDR3 protein gets one entry after TCRdb re-called the multiplex PCR reads with MiXCR. The sample lists hundreds of thousands of distinct CDR3 sequences, 45% seen once, with roughly 7.2% in the top ten. The sequenced sample was peripheral blood or thyroid tissue (not recorded which). These receptor sequences come from an adult man with Graves' disease, either hyperthyroidism or ophthalmopathy (not recorded which).

This clonotype was found a few times. The chain employs TRBV2 and TRBJ2-7; TRBD2 agrees at 9 bases. The CDR3 contains 14 residues. The V gene's germline CDR1 is SNHLY and CDR2 FYNNEI. Losses at the gene ends were 5 bases for V and 5 bases for J; bases not matched to a gene: 7. CDR3 DNA sequence: TGTGCCAGCAGTCGGACTAGCGATATCAACGAGCAGTACTTC. Translation gives CASSRTSDINEQYF.

This clonotype was seen repeatedly, ten times or more. The V call is TRBV6-6, the J call TRBJ2-7; D not resolved. Trimming took off 0 bases at V and 6 bases at J, with 9 bases between the two ends. In germline, CDR1 is MNHNY, CDR2 SVGAGI (reference sequence). CDR3 length equals 13 residues. The CDR3 nucleotides read TGTGCCAGCAGTTACTCGACGGGCCGCGAGCAGTACTTC. As protein: CASSYSTGREQYF.

This clonotype was detected a few times. V and J are TRBV20-1 and TRBJ1-1, with 8 bases fitting TRBD1. CDR3 length equals 17 residues. Trimming took 0 bases from V and 0 from J; bases not matched to a gene: 9. The germline V gene has CDR1 DFQATT and CDR2 SNEGSKA (reference sequence). This chain's CDR3 is CSARDQDRAAMNTEAFF. For the CDR3, the DNA is TGCAGTGCTAGAGATCAGGACAGGGCCGCCATGAACACTGAAGCTTTCTTT.

This clonotype appeared a few times. The chain uses TRBV19 and TRBJ2-7; D possibly corresponds to TRBD1 (6 bases). This CDR3 comprises 12 residues. Germline V CDR1 and CDR2: LNHDA, SQIVND (reference sequence). V shed 3 bases and J shed 6 bases, with 9 bases lying between them. Here the CDR3 reads CASSIQGGEQYF. The CDR3 nucleotides read TGTGCCAGTAGTATCCAAGGGGGCGAGCAGTACTTC.

This clonotype was seen a handful of times. This chain uses TRBV20-1 with TRBJ1-1; maybe TRBD1 (5 bases). This CDR3 spans 12 amino acids. Germline V lookup: CDR1 DFQATT, CDR2 SNEGSKA (reference sequence). The germline V and J ends were trimmed by 5 bases and 6 bases, with 13 bases remaining between them. CDR3 residues: CSALDTDAEAFF. The CDR3 DNA is TGCAGTGCTTTGGACACCGACGCTGAAGCTTTCTTT.

This clonotype appeared a single time. The junction shows a germline mismatch at one end, possibly a read error. V is TRBV11-2 and J is TRBJ2-5; D call uncertain. Germline V gene sequence: CDR1 SGHAT, CDR2 FQNNGV. The CDR3 is 12 residues long. DNA for the CDR3: TGTGCCAGCACCTTAGGTATTGAGACCCAGTACTTC. Translation gives CASTLGIETQYF.

Points on this clonotype: A single base separates this from a much larger clone, so it may be a read error. The J gene is TRBJ1-1, the V gene TRBV2; D is undetermined. The CDR3 runs to 14 residues. Germline values: CDR1 SNHLY, CDR2 FYNNEI. V lost 2 bases, J lost 4 bases, and 11 bases lay in between. CDR3 bases: TGTGCCAGCAGTGAAATTGAGTTAAGCACTGAAGCTTTCTTT. As protein: CASSEIELSTEAFF.

V and J are TRBV10-3 and TRBJ2-2; 9 nucleotides agree with TRBD1. The length of the CDR3 is 14 residues. With V trimmed by 11 bases and J by 3 bases, 7 bases remained unmatched. Germline V gene lookup returns CDR1 ENHRY and CDR2 SYGVKD. The CDR3 sequence is CAVTRDRDTGELFF. In DNA, the CDR3 is TGTGCCGTCACCCGGGACAGGGACACCGGGGAGCTGTTTTTT.

This chain connects TRBV7-9 to TRBJ1-4; D is unresolved. Trimming removed 4 bases at V and 4 bases at J, with 13 bases between. This CDR3 contains 15 residues. Germline V lookup: CDR1 SEHNR, CDR2 FQNEAQ (reference sequence). The CDR3 is CASSSTRENNEKLFF. CDR3 in DNA: TGTGCCAGCAGCTCCACACGGGAAAATAATGAAAAACTGTTTTTT.

This chain uses TRBV20-1 with TRBJ1-2, with D unclear. CDR1 and CDR2 from the germline V gene are DFQATT and SNEGSKA (reference sequence). This CDR3 contains 13 residues. V lost 5 bases to trimming and J lost 1 base, with 11 bases between them. The CDR3 nucleotides are TGCAGTGCTCAAGGACCGCTTAACTATGGCTACACCTTC. Translation: CSAQGPLNYGYTF.

The chain couples TRBV19 to TRBJ1-1; D gene uncertain. V was trimmed by 5 bases and J by 0 bases, leaving 22 bases between them. CDR1 and CDR2 (germline): LNHDA, SQIVND (reference sequence). This CDR3 has 18 residues. Here the CDR3 reads CASSPTRQARGLNTEAFF. CDR3 DNA: TGTGCCAGTAGTCCCACCCGGCAGGCTCGGGGATTGAACACTGAAGCTTTCTTT.

The rearrangement uses TRBV29-1 and TRBJ2-7, with D unresolved. V was clipped by 7 bases and J by 3 bases, with 16 bases between them. The length of the CDR3 is 13 residues. CDR1 SQVTM and CDR2 ANQGSEA come from the germline V gene. In DNA, the CDR3 is TGCAGCGCAGATAGGGTAGGAGACTACGAGCAGTACTTC. Translation: CSADRVGDYEQYF.

This sequence joins TRBV29-1 and TRBJ1-2, with TRBD1 matching 7 bases. Germline CDR1 and CDR2: SQVTM and ANQGSEA. J was trimmed by 4 bases and V by 7 bases; bases with no gene match: 6. This CDR3 region has 12 residues. CDR3 in amino acids: CSAGQDVYGYTF. DNA for the CDR3: TGCAGCGCAGGACAGGACGTCTATGGCTACACCTTC.

The chain links TRBV20-1 to TRBJ2-5; no firm D call. V dropped 1 base and J dropped 2 bases, with 8 bases sitting between them. From germline, CDR1 is DFQATT and CDR2 SNEGSKA (reference sequence). This CDR3 region has 13 residues. As DNA, the CDR3 is TGCAGTGCTAGAGCCTCCGGACAAGAGACCCAGTACTTC. It codes for CSARASGQETQYF.